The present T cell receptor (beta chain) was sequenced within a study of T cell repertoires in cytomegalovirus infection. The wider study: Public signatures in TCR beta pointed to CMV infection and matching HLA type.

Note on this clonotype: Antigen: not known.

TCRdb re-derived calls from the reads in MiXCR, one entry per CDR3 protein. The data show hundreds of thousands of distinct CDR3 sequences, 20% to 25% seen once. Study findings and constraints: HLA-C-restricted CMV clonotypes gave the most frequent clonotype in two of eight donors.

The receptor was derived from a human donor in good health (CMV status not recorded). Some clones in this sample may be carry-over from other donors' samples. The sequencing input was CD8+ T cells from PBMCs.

Here the CDR3 DNA reads TGCAGTGCTAGAGATTACGGAGGATTTGCTGAAGCTTTCTTT. Translating it yields CSARDYGGFAEAFF. The chain employs TRBV20-1 and TRBJ1-1; D is ambiguous. Between the trimmed V and J ends, which lost 0 bases and 6 bases, there was a span of 14 bases. Germline V gives CDR1 DFQATT, CDR2 SNEGSKA (reference sequence). This CDR3 comprises 14 residues.